The clone carrying this TCR beta chain came up a few times. The antigen is undetermined. These data originate in a study of T cells in Graves' hyperthyroidism and ophthalmopathy. General observations from the study: Most thyroid clonotypes that were expanded above 0.001 also turned up in blood.

RNA transcripts yielded amplified TCR beta CDR3 regions. An initial round of RT-PCR targeting the TCR CDR3 relied on the HTBI primer set. TCRdb re-derived calls from the multiplex PCR reads in MiXCR, one entry per CDR3 protein. The data hold about 360,000 distinct CDR3 sequences, with more than 20% observed a single time. Stable Graves' hyperthyroidism meant no ophthalmopathy progression within 18 months. The study based diagnoses on clinical symptoms, serum thyroxine and TRAb, thyroid ultrasound and orbital computed tomography. The CDR3 extends over 15 amino acids. V lost 3 bases and J 5 bases, leaving 18 bases between the germline ends. Germline CDR1 is DFQATT and CDR2 is SNEGSKA (reference sequence).

The sequence came from a middle-aged man with Graves' hyperthyroidism. The chain recombines TRBV20-1 with TRBJ2-3, with a possible D match to TRBD2 (6 bases). What was sequenced was blood. CDR3 DNA sequence: TGCAGTGCTAGGAAGGAGGCGGGATTGGGAGATACGCAGTATTTT. This encodes CSARKEAGLGDTQYF.